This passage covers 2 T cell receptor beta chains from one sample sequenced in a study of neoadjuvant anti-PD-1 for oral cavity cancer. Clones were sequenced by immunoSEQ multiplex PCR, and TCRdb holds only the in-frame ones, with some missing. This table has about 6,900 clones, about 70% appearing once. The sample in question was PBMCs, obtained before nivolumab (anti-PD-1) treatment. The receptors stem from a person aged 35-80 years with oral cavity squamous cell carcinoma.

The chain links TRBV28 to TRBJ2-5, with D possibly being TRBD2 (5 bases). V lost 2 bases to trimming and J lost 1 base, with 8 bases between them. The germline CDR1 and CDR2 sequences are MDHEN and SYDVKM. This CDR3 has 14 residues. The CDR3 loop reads CASSLPGGQETQYF. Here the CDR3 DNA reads TGTGCCAGCAGTTTACCCGGAGGCCAAGAGACCCAGTACTTC.

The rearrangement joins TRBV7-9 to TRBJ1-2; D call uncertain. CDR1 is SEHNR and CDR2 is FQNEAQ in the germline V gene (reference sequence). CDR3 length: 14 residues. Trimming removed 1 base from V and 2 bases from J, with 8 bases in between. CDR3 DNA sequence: TGTGCCAGCAGCTTAGTCGTCGCAAACTATGGCTACACCTTC. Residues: CASSLVVANYGYTF.